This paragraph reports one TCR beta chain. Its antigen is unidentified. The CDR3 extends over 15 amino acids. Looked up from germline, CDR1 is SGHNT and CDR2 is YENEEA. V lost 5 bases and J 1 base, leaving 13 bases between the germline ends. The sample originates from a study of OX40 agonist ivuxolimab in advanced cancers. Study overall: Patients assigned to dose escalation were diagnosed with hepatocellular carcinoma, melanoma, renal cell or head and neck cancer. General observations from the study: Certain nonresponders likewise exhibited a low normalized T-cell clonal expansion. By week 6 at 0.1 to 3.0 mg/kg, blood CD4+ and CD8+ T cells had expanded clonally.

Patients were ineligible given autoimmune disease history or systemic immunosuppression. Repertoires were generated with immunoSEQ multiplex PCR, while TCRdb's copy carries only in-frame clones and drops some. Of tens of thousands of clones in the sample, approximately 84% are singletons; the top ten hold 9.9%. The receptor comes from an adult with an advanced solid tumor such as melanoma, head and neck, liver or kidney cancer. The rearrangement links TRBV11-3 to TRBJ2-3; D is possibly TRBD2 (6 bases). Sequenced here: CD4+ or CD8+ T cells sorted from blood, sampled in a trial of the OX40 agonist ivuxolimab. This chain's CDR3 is CASSLTSMGTDTQYF. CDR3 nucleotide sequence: TGTGCCAGCAGCCTAACTAGCATGGGCACAGATACGCAGTATTTT.